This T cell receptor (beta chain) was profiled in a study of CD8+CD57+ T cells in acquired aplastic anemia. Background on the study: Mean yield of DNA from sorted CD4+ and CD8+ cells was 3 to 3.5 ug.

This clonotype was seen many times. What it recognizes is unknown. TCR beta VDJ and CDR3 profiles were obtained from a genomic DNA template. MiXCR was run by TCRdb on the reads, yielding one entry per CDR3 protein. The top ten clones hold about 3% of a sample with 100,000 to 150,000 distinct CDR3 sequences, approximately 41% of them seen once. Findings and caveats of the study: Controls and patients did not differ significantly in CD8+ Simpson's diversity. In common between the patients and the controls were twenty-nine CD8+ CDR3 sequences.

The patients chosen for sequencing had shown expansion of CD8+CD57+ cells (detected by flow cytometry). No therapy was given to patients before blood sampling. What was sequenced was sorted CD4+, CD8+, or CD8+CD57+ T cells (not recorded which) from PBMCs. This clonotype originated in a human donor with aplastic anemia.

CDR3 sequence: CASSRDRDGYGYTF. As DNA, the CDR3 is TGTGCCAGTTCCAGGGACAGGGATGGTTATGGCTACACCTTC. The V call is TRBV6-1, the J call TRBJ1-2, with TRBD1 matching over 9 bases. This CDR3 spans 14 amino acids. Trimming took 9 bases from V and 5 from J; bases not matched to a gene: 10. Germline CDR1 reads MNHNS; CDR2 reads SASEGT.